These 32 T cell receptor beta chains share one sample of origin, sequenced in a study of blood T cell repertoires in COVID-19. Measured with immunoSEQ multiplex PCR; TCRdb has only the in-frame clones, and not every one. The table lists roughly 300,000 clones, almost 85% of them singletons. The sequencing sample was made of peripheral blood. The receptors here all came from a human donor in a cohort sampled during active COVID-19.

V usage is TRBV27 and J usage is TRBJ2-7; TRBD1 matches 9 bases. The V segment lost 3 bases and the J segment 4 bases; nucleotides outside the gene matches: 7. The CDR3 runs 15 residues. Per the germline V gene, CDR1 is MNHEY and CDR2 is SMNVEV (reference sequence). CDR3 loop: CASSFSGQGLYEQYF. The CDR3 DNA reads as TGTGCCAGCAGTTTTTCAGGACAGGGGCTGTACGAGCAGTACTTC.

The V gene is TRBV5-5, the J gene TRBJ1-1; a possible D gene is TRBD1 (6 bases). The CDR3 runs 16 residues. V was clipped by 0 bases and J by 1 base, with 13 bases between them. Germline CDR1 and CDR2: SGHKS and YYEKEE (reference sequence). In DNA, the CDR3 is TGTGCCAGCAGCTTGGAGGGGGGGCTCCGGAACACTGAAGCTTTCTTT. This codes for CASSLEGGLRNTEAFF.

The rearrangement links TRBV5-4 to TRBJ2-1; TRBD2 might be the D (5 bases). CDR1 is SGHNT and CDR2 is YYREEE in the germline V gene (reference sequence). V lost 0 bases and J lost 3, with 10 bases in between. The CDR3 is 15 amino acids. For the CDR3, the DNA is TGTGCCAGCAGCTTGGCCGGGAACAGCTACAATGAGCAGTTCTTC. Its protein product is CASSLAGNSYNEQFF. The variable domain in full, completed from reference TRBV5-4 and TRBJ2-1, reads ETGVTQSPTHLIKTRGQQVTLRCSSQSGHNTVSWYQQALGQGPQFIFQYYREEENGRGNFPPRFSGLQFPNYSSELNVNALELDDSALYLCASSLAGNSYNEQFFGPGTRLTVL.

The chain carries TRBV27 and TRBJ1-6, with D unclear. Germline V gene sequence: CDR1 MNHEY, CDR2 SMNVEV (reference sequence). This CDR3 contains 15 residues. The V gene lost 5 bases and the J gene lost 8 bases, with 16 bases spanning the gap. In DNA, the CDR3 is TGTGCCAGCAGTATCATACCGTTGGGAGATTCACCCCTCCACTTT. This sequence encodes CASSIIPLGDSPLHF.

The CDR3 region has the DNA TGTGCTAGTGGTTTGGTACTCTCGGGTGGAGGGAGCAATCAGCCCCAGCATTTT. Amino acid sequence: CASGLVLSGGGSNQPQHF. V gene TRBV12-5 combines with J gene TRBJ1-5; no definite D call. This CDR3 has 18 amino acids. Germline-derived CDR1 and CDR2 are LGHNT and FRNRAP. Trimming removed 0 bases at V and 1 base at J, with 16 bases between.

The chain employs TRBV24-1 and TRBJ1-1; D gene unclear. Per the germline V gene, CDR1 is KGHDR and CDR2 is SFDVKD. This CDR3 contains 13 residues. Trimming left V 4 bases short and J 9 bases short, with 14 bases between. CDR3 in amino acids: CATSEYDTAQAFF. The CDR3 DNA sequence: TGTGCCACCAGTGAATACGACACGGCCCAAGCTTTCTTT.

The chain carries TRBV10-1 and TRBJ2-7, with 7 bases that match TRBD1. The CDR3 totals 15 residues. V dropped 4 bases and J dropped 6; count of bases not matched to a gene: 12. CDR1 is WNHNN, CDR2 SYGVQD, per germline (reference sequence). The CDR3 DNA reads TGCGCCAGCAGTGCCCCGAGGACAGGCGTGTTCGAGCAGTACTTC. Translation: CASSAPRTGVFEQYF.

The chain links TRBV10-2 to TRBJ2-3; TRBD1 matches at 12 bases. CDR3 size: 14 residues. Per the germline V gene, CDR1 is WSHSY and CDR2 is SAAADI. With 8 bases clipped from V and 7 bases from J, the junction kept 7 bases outside the gene matches. The CDR3 DNA reads TGCGCCAGCGGGCGGGACAGGGGGCATAATACGCAGTATTTT. Amino acids: CASGRDRGHNTQYF.

This clone occurred once. The chain recombines TRBV6-5 with TRBJ1-3; 7 nucleotides agree with TRBD1. The V gene's germline CDR1 is MNHEY and CDR2 SVGAGI. The junction had 6 bases not matched to a gene; V was cut back by 6 bases and J by 4 bases. The CDR3 loop spans 14 amino acids. The chain's CDR3 is CASRKGQLGNTIYF. The CDR3 DNA is TGTGCCAGCAGAAAGGGACAGCTCGGAAACACCATATATTTT.

The sample holds many counts of this clone. V and J are TRBV19 and TRBJ1-2, with 7 bases aligning to TRBD1. The CDR3 is 15 amino acids. CDR1 is LNHDA, CDR2 SQIVND, per germline (reference sequence). The V segment lost 4 bases and the J segment 0 bases; nucleotides outside the gene matches: 5. The CDR3 DNA follows: TGTGCCAGTAGTACCCGGACAGGAGCTAACTATGGCTACACCTTC. Translated, it gives CASSTRTGANYGYTF.

The chain is built from TRBV9 and TRBJ1-3, with 10 bases aligning to TRBD1. The CDR3 is 14 residues long. The germline V gene encodes CDR1 SGDLS and CDR2 YYNGEE. V shed 0 bases and J 11 bases; nucleotides not matched to a gene: 5. This CDR3 is CASSVGDRGKAIYF. In DNA, the CDR3 is TGTGCCAGCAGCGTAGGGGACAGGGGAAAAGCCATATATTTT.

V usage is TRBV7-3 and J usage is TRBJ1-2, with TRBD1 matching over 10 bases. In germline, CDR1 is SGHTA, CDR2 FQGTGA. V was clipped by 0 bases and J by 8 bases; unmatched bases: 12. This CDR3 region has 17 residues. CDR3 in amino acids: CASSLTSGQGILSGYTF. CDR3 in DNA: TGTGCCAGCAGCTTAACGTCGGGACAGGGGATCTTGAGCGGCTACACCTTC.

This clone was seen repeatedly, ten times or more. V gene TRBV12-3 or TRBV12-4 combines with J gene TRBJ1-4; D is possibly TRBD1 (5 bases). Trimming pared 7 bases from V and 4 bases from J, leaving 10 bases between. This CDR3 is built from 13 residues. Here the CDR3 DNA reads TGTGCCAGCACGTCAGGGATTAATGAAAAACTGTTTTTT. This codes for CASTSGINEKLFF.

The chain recombines TRBV4-1 with TRBJ2-3; D might be TRBD2 (6 bases). Deletions cut 6 bases from V and 9 bases from J, with 22 bases between. Per germline, CDR1 MGHRA and CDR2 YSYEKL. The CDR3 is 15 amino acids. CDR3 DNA sequence: TGCGCCAGCAGGGTGCCGGGAGACAAAATCGGGACGCAGTATTTT. Translated, it gives CASRVPGDKIGTQYF.

CDR3 protein: CASSPRGQAKNIQYF. The CDR3 DNA sequence: TGTGCCAGCAGCCCCAGGGGGCAGGCCAAAAACATTCAGTACTTC. The V gene is TRBV6-5, the J gene TRBJ2-4; 8 bases line up with TRBD1. This CDR3 is 15 amino acids long. The germline V gene has CDR1 MNHEY and CDR2 SVGAGI. Germline trimming cut 6 bases from V and 1 base from J; bases unmatched to any gene: 5.

The chain carries TRBV4-1 and TRBJ2-2; D uncertain. Trimming shortened V by 4 bases and J by 0 bases, and 9 bases separated the two germline ends. This CDR3 is built from 15 residues. The germline V gene has CDR1 MGHRA and CDR2 YSYEKL. Written as DNA, the CDR3 is TGCGCCAGCAGCCGAGGATTGACGAACACCGGGGAGCTGTTTTTT. Amino acid sequence: CASSRGLTNTGELFF.

This chain joins TRBV5-1 and TRBJ1-3; D unclear. The V and J ends lost 0 bases and 0 bases respectively, with 13 bases between them. The germline V gene has CDR1 SGHRS and CDR2 YFSETQ. The CDR3 spans 17 residues. The CDR3 DNA reads as TGCGCCAGCAGCTTGGCACCGACTTTGAGCTCTGGAAACACCATATATTTT. Protein: CASSLAPTLSSGNTIYF.

The J gene is TRBJ1-2, the V gene TRBV9, with 8 bases that match TRBD1. Germline V gene sequence: CDR1 SGDLS, CDR2 YYNGEE. V shed 3 bases, J shed 9 bases, and the junction held 10 bases outside the gene matches. The CDR3 is made up of 14 amino acids. The CDR3, as DNA: TGTGCCAGCAGCGGTGGGACAGGACCTATGAGCTACACCTTC. Encoded protein: CASSGGTGPMSYTF.

V usage is TRBV6-5 and J usage is TRBJ2-6; no definite D call. The V and J ends lost 0 bases and 0 bases respectively, with 3 bases between them. Germline-derived CDR1 and CDR2 are MNHEY and SVGAGI. This CDR3 comprises 15 residues. The CDR3 region has the DNA TGTGCCAGCAGTTACTCTCTCTCTGGGGCCAACGTCCTGACTTTC. Translating it yields CASSYSLSGANVLTF.

Concerning this clone itself: Other DNA variants within this sample encode the same CDR3. The chain has TRBV5-1 and TRBJ2-2, with D perhaps TRBD1 (6 bases). The CDR3 covers 16 residues. From germline, CDR1 is SGHRS and CDR2 YFSETQ. V gave up 2 bases and J gave up 0 bases, with 11 bases separating them. The CDR3 spells CASSLEGGTNTGELFF. The CDR3 bases are TGCGCCAGCAGCTTAGAAGGGGGTACGAACACCGGGGAGCTGTTTTTT.

The CDR3 loop reads CASSNAGTGGLEQYF. The CDR3 coding sequence is TGTGCCAGCTCGAACGCCGGGACAGGGGGCTTGGAGCAGTACTTC. The J gene is TRBJ2-7, the V gene TRBV18, with 12 bases aligning to TRBD1. Germline V CDR1 and CDR2: KGHSH, LQKENI. This CDR3 contains 15 residues. Losses at the gene ends were 6 bases for V and 7 bases for J; bases not matched to a gene: 10.

Note on this clone: Its ends do not fully match the called genes, so a read error is possible. This sequence joins TRBV24-1 and TRBJ2-7; TRBD1 matches 7 bases. The CDR3 totals 14 residues. In germline, CDR1 is KGHDR, CDR2 SFDVKD. The CDR3: CATSSGTASHEQYF. As DNA, the CDR3 is TGTGCCACCAGTTCCGGGACAGCCTCCCACGAGCAGTACTTC.

The chain carries TRBV19 and TRBJ2-3; D is unresolved. The CDR3 contains 14 residues. The germline gives CDR1 LNHDA, CDR2 SQIVND (reference sequence). V lost 3 bases and J 2 bases, leaving 9 bases between the germline ends. The chain's CDR3 is CASSMRGATDTQYF. CDR3 DNA sequence: TGTGCCAGTAGTATGAGAGGTGCCACAGATACGCAGTATTTT.

This rearrangement joins TRBV19 to TRBJ1-5; D perhaps matches TRBD1 (5 bases). Trimming took 6 bases from V and 4 from J, leaving 16 bases between them. This CDR3 is built from 15 residues. From germline, CDR1 is LNHDA and CDR2 SQIVND (reference sequence). DNA for the CDR3: TGTGCCAGTAGATTTAAAGGGGCGGCGAATCAGCCCCAGCATTTT. Its translation: CASRFKGAANQPQHF. The variable domain in full, with the rest retrieved from reference TRBV19 and TRBJ1-5, is DGGITQSPKYLFRKEGQNVTLSCEQNLNHDAMYWYRQDPGQGLRLIYYSQIVNDFQKGDIAEGYSVSREKKESFPLTVTSAQKNPTAFYLCASRFKGAANQPQHFGDGTRLSIL.

The rearrangement joins TRBV28 to TRBJ1-6, with 9 bases matching TRBD1. CDR1 is MDHEN and CDR2 is SYDVKM in the germline V gene. The junction had 5 bases not matched to a gene; V was cut back by 6 bases and J by 8 bases. The CDR3 totals 14 residues. This CDR3 is CASSSGQGYSPLHF. CDR3 sequence (DNA): TGTGCCAGCAGCTCCGGACAGGGGTATTCACCCCTCCACTTT. Variable domain in full (rest from reference TRBV28 and TRBJ1-6): DVKVTQSSRYLVKRTGEKVFLECVQDMDHENMFWYRQDPGLGLRLIYFSYDVKMKEKGDIPEGYSVSREKKERFSLILESASTNQTSMYLCASSSGQGYSPLHFGNGTRLTVT.

The chain employs TRBV20-1 and TRBJ2-2; D not resolved. V lost 3 bases, J lost 3 bases, and 11 bases lay in between. The germline V gene encodes CDR1 DFQATT and CDR2 SNEGSKA (reference sequence). The CDR3 covers 14 residues. CDR3 DNA sequence: TGCAGTGCTAGTTCTCAGGCATACACCGGGGAGCTGTTTTTT. It specifies CSASSQAYTGELFF.

The chain couples TRBV2 to TRBJ1-6, with D perhaps matching TRBD1 (5 bases). This CDR3 region has 14 residues. Germline V lookup: CDR1 SNHLY, CDR2 FYNNEI. V shed 10 bases and J shed 9 bases, with 19 bases lying between them. The CDR3 sequence is CATSPWQGRSPLHF. DNA of the CDR3: TGTGCCACCAGCCCGTGGCAGGGTCGTTCACCCCTCCACTTT.

This rearrangement joins TRBV7-2 to TRBJ2-1; TRBD2 is a possible D gene (6 bases). The germline CDR1 and CDR2 sequences are SGHTA and FQGNSA. CDR3 length: 13 amino acids. Trimming removed 6 bases from V and 10 bases from J, with 16 bases in between. The CDR3 here is CASRSPSVGEQFF. The CDR3 DNA is TGTGCCAGCAGGTCCCCTAGCGTCGGGGAGCAGTTCTTC.

The chain uses TRBV2 and TRBJ2-3; TRBD2 agrees at 14 bases. This CDR3 has 15 residues. V gave up 9 bases and J gave up 6 bases; unmatched junction bases: 8. Per germline, CDR1 SNHLY and CDR2 FYNNEI. The CDR3 protein is CASQIRTSGGDTQYF. Here the CDR3 DNA reads TGTGCCAGTCAGATACGGACTAGCGGGGGGGATACGCAGTATTTT.

The rearrangement uses TRBV9 and TRBJ2-7; 8 bases agree with TRBD1. With V trimmed by 0 bases and J by 3 bases, 5 bases remained unmatched. Germline assignment: CDR1 SGDLS and CDR2 YYNGEE. The CDR3 contains 15 residues. As DNA, the CDR3 is TGTGCCAGCAGCGTAGAGGGTACAGGGGGCTACGAGCAGTACTTC. This encodes CASSVEGTGGYEQYF.

Only one count was recorded for this clone. V and J are TRBV18 and TRBJ1-6, with 8 bases identical to TRBD1. CDR3 length equals 16 residues. Germline V lookup: CDR1 KGHSH, CDR2 LQKENI. The V segment lost 2 bases and the J segment 9 bases; nucleotides outside the gene matches: 9. The CDR3 coding sequence is TGTGCCAGCTCACCAGTACCGGTAACAGGGGGTTCACCCCTCCACTTT. Encoded protein: CASSPVPVTGGSPLHF.

The V gene is TRBV7-3, the J gene TRBJ2-1, with D maybe TRBD1 (5 bases). Per the germline V gene, CDR1 is SGHTA and CDR2 is FQGTGA. V was shortened by 4 bases and J by 3 bases, with 7 bases between the two germline ends. This CDR3 is built from 13 residues. Written as DNA, the CDR3 is TGTGCCAGCAGCTACGACAGCTACAATGAGCAGTTCTTC. The encoded protein is CASSYDSYNEQFF. Drawing the rest from reference TRBV7-3 and TRBJ2-1, the complete variable domain is GAGVSQTPSNKVTEKGKYVELRCDPISGHTALYWYRQSLGQGPEFLIYFQGTGAADDSGLPNDRFFAVRPEGSVSTLKIQRTERGDSAVYLCASSYDSYNEQFFGPGTRLTVL.